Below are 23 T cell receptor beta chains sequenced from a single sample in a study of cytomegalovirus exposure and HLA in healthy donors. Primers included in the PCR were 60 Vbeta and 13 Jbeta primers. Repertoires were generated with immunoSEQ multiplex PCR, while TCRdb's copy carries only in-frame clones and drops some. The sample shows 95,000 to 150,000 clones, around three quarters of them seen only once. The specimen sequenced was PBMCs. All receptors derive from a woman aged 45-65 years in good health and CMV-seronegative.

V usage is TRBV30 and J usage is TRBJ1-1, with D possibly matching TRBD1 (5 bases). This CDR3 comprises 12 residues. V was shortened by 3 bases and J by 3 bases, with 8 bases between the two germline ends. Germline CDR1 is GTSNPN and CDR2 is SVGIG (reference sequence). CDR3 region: CAWRPRDTEAFF. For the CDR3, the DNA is TGTGCCTGGAGGCCCAGGGACACTGAAGCTTTCTTT.

DNA of the CDR3: TGTGCCAGCTCAGTTTCAGGGTCCTACAATGAGCAGTTCTTC. Its protein product is CASSVSGSYNEQFF. The chain combines TRBV18 with TRBJ2-1; D is possibly TRBD1 (5 bases). CDR1 is KGHSH and CDR2 is LQKENI in the germline V gene. This CDR3 is built from 14 residues. Trimming shortened V by 5 bases and J by 1 base, and 9 bases separated the two germline ends.

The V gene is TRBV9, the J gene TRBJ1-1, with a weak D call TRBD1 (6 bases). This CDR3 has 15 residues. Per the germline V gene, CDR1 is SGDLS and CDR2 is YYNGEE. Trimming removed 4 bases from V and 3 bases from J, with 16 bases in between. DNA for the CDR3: TGTGCCAGCAGCCCATTACAGGGTCTGGACACTGAAGCTTTCTTT. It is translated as CASSPLQGLDTEAFF. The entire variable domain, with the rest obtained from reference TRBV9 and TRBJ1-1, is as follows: DSGVTQTPKHLITATGQRVTLRCSPRSGDLSVYWYQQSLDQGLQFLIQYYNGEERAKGNILERFSAQQFPDLHSELNLSSLELGDSALYFCASSPLQGLDTEAFFGQGTRLTVV.

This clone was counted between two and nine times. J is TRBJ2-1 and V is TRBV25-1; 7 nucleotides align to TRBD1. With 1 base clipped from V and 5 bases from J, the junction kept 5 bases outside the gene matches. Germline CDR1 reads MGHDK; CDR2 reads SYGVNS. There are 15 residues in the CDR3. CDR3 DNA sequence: TGTGCCAGCAGTGAATTAGGGGGCGACGACAATGAGCAGTTCTTC. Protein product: CASSELGGDDNEQFF.

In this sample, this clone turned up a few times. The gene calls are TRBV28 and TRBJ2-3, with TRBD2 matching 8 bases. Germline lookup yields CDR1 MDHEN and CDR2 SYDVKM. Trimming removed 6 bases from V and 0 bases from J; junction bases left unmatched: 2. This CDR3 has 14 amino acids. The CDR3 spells CASRLAGSTDTQYF. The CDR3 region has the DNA TGTGCCAGCAGGTTAGCGGGGAGCACAGATACGCAGTATTTT.

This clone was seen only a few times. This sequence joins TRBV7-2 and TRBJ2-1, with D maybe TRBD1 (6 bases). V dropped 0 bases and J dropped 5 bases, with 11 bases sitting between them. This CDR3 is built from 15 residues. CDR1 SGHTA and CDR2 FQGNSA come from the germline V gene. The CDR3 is CASSLADRIDNEQFF. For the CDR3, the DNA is TGTGCCAGCAGCTTAGCCGACAGGATCGACAATGAGCAGTTCTTC.

The DNA of the CDR3 is TGTGCCAGCAGCGACCCTTACAGGGGCTCGTCCTACGAGCAGTACTTC. As protein: CASSDPYRGSSYEQYF. This chain connects TRBV7-9 to TRBJ2-7; TRBD1 matches at 7 bases. Germline CDR1 SEHNR, CDR2 FQNEAQ (reference sequence). V trimming: 5 bases; J trimming: 1 base; junction bases outside the gene matches: 11. The CDR3 spans 16 residues.

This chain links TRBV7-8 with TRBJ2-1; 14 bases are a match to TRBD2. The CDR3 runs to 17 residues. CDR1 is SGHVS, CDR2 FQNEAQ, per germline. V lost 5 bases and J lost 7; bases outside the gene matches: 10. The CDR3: CASSSPTSGRARNEQFF. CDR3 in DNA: TGTGCCAGCAGCAGCCCGACTAGCGGGAGGGCCAGGAATGAGCAGTTCTTC.

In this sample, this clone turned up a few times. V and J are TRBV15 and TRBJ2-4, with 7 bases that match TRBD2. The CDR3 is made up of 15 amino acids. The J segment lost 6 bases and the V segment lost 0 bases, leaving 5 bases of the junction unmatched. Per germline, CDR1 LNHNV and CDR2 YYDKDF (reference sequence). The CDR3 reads CATSREGAGTNIQYF. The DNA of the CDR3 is TGTGCCACCAGCAGAGAGGGAGCGGGGACAAACATTCAGTACTTC.

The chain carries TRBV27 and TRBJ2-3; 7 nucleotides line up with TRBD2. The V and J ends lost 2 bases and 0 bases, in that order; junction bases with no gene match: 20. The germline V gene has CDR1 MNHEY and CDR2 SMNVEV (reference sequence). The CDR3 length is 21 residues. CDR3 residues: CASSLKLGPSGITFSTDTQYF. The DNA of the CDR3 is TGTGCCAGCAGTTTAAAGTTAGGACCTAGCGGAATCACTTTTAGCACAGATACGCAGTATTTT.

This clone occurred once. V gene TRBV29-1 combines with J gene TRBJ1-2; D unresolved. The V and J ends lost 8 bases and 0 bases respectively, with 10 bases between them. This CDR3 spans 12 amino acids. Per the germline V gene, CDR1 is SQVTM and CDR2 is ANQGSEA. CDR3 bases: TGCAGCATAAACTTAGCTAACTATGGCTACACCTTC. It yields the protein CSINLANYGYTF.

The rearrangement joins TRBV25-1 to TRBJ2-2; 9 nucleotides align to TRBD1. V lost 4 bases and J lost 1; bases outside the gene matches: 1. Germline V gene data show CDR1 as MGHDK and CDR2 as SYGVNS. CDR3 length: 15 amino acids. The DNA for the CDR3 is TGTGCCAGCAGTGGGGGACAGGGGAACACCGGGGAGCTGTTTTTT. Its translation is CASSGGQGNTGELFF. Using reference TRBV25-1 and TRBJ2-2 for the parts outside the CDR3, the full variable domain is EADIYQTPRYLVIGTGKKITLECSQTMGHDKMYWYQQDPGMELHLIHYSYGVNSTEKGDLSSESTVSRIRTEHFPLTLESARPSHTSQYLCASSGGQGNTGELFFGEGSRLTVL.

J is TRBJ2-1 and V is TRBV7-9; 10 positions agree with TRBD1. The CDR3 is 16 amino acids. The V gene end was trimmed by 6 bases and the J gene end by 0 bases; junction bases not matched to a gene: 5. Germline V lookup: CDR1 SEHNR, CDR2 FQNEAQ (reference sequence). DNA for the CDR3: TGTGCCAGCAGGGGACAGGGGACAAGCTCCTACAATGAGCAGTTCTTC. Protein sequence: CASRGQGTSSYNEQFF. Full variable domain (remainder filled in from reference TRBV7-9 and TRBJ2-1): DTGVSQNPRHKITKRGQNVTFRCDPISEHNRLYWYRQTLGQGPEFLTYFQNEAQLEKSRLLSDRFSAERPKGSFSTLEIQRTEQGDSAMYLCASRGQGTSSYNEQFFGPGTRLTVL.

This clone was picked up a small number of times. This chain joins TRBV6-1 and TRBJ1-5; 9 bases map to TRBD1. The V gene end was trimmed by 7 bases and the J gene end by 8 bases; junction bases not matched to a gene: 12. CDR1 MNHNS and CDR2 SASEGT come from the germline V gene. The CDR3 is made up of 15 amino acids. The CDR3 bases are TGTGCCAGCACCAGGGACAGGGTAGCATATGAGCCCCAGCATTTT. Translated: CASTRDRVAYEPQHF.

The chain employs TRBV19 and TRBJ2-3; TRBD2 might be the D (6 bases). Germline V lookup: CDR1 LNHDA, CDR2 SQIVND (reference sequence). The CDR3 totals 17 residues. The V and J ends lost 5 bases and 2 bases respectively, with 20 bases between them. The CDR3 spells CASSPALLAPDTDTQYF. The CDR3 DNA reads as TGTGCCAGTAGTCCTGCCCTCCTAGCGCCTGACACAGATACGCAGTATTTT. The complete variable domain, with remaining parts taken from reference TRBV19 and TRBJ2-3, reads DGGITQSPKYLFRKEGQNVTLSCEQNLNHDAMYWYRQDPGQGLRLIYYSQIVNDFQKGDIAEGYSVSREKKESFPLTVTSAQKNPTAFYLCASSPALLAPDTDTQYFGPGTRLTVL.

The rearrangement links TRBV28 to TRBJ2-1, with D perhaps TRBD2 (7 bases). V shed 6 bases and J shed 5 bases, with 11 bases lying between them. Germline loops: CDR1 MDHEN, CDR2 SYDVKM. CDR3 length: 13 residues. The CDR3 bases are TGTGCCAGCAGCCAAGGGGGGGACAATGAGCAGTTCTTC. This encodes CASSQGGDNEQFF.

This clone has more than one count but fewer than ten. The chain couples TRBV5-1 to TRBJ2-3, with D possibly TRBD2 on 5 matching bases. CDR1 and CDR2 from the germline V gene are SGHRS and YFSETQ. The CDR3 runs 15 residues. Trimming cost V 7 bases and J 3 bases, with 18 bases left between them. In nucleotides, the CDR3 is TGCGCCAGCGGAGGACGACGGGGAGAGACAGATACGCAGTATTTT. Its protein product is CASGGRRGETDTQYF.

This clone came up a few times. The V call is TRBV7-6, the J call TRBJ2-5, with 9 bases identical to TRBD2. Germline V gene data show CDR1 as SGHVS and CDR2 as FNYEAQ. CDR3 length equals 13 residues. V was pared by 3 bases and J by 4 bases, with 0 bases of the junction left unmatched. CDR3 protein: CASSFSGRETQYF. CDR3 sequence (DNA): TGTGCCAGCAGCTTTAGCGGGAGAGAGACCCAGTACTTC. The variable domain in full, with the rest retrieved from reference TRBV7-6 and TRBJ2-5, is GAGVSQSPRYKVTKRGQDVALRCDPISGHVSLYWYRQALGQGPEFLTYFNYEAQQDKSGLPNDRFSAERPEGSISTLTIQRTEQRDSAMYRCASSFSGRETQYFGPGTRLLVL.

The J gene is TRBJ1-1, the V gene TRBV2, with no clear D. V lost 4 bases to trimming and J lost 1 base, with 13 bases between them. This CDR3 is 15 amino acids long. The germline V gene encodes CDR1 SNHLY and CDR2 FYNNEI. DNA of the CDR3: TGTGCCAGCAGTGCCAGTTCTGCCCCGAACACTGAAGCTTTCTTT. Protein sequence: CASSASSAPNTEAFF.

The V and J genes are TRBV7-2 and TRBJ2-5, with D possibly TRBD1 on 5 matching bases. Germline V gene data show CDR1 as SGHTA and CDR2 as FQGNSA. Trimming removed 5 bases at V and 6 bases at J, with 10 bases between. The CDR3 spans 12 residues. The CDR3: CASSPDIKTQYF. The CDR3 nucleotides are TGTGCCAGCAGCCCGGACATTAAGACCCAGTACTTC.

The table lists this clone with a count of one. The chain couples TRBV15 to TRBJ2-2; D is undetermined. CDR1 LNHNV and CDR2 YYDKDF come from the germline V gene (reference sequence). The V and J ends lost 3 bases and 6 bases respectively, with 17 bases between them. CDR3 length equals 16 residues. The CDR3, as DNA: TGTGCCACCAGCAGCGGCCACAGTAGTCTCCCCGGGGAGCTGTTTTTT. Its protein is CATSSGHSSLPGELFF.

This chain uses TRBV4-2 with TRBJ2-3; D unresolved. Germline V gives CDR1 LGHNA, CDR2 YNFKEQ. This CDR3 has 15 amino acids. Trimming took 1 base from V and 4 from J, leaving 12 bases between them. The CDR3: CASSQVVRSADTQYF. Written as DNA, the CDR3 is TGTGCCAGCAGCCAAGTCGTTAGGAGCGCAGATACGCAGTATTTT.

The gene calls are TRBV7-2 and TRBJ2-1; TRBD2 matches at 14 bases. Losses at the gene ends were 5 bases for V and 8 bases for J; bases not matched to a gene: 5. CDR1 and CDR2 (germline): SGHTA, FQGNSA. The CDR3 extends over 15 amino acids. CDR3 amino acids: CASSEGLAGVYEQFF. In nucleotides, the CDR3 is TGTGCCAGCAGCGAGGGACTAGCGGGAGTATATGAGCAGTTCTTC. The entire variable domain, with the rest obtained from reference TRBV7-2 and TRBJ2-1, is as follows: GAGVSQSPSNKVTEKGKDVELRCDPISGHTALYWYRQSLGQGLEFLIYFQGNSAPDKSGLPSDRFSAERTGGSVSTLTIQRTQQEDSAVYLCASSEGLAGVYEQFFGPGTRLTVL.